The 24 T cell receptor beta chains reported below all come from one sample, sequenced in a study of T cell responses to AZD1222 COVID-19 vaccine. Data came from immunoSEQ multiplex PCR; TCRdb stores just in-frame clones and leaves some out. Here the sample spans over 130,000 clones, around 88% being singletons. The material was peripheral blood, obtained on day 0 of AZD1222 vaccination. The receptors shown here come from an adult in good health.

The chain employs TRBV11-3 and TRBJ1-1; no clear D gene. The CDR3 is made up of 15 amino acids. Between the trimmed V and J ends, which lost 0 bases and 5 bases, there was a span of 13 bases. CDR1 and CDR2 (germline): SGHNT, YENEEA. The CDR3 region is CASSLDDGGRTEAFF. The DNA for the CDR3 is TGTGCCAGCAGCTTAGATGATGGAGGGAGGACTGAAGCTTTCTTT.

The CDR3 is CASSSGVQETQYF. The CDR3 nucleotides read TGCGCCAGCAGCTCGGGCGTCCAAGAGACCCAGTACTTC. The gene calls are TRBV5-1 and TRBJ2-5; D unclear. Germline assignment: CDR1 SGHRS and CDR2 YFSETQ. V lost 3 bases and J 1 base, leaving 7 bases between the germline ends. The CDR3 has 13 amino acids.

This clone was seen a handful of times. The rearrangement joins TRBV27 to TRBJ1-6; 9 nucleotides match TRBD1. Trimming at V came to 6 bases and at J to 6 bases, leaving 9 bases not matched to a gene. CDR1 MNHEY and CDR2 SMNVEV come from the germline V gene (reference sequence). CDR3 length: 16 amino acids. The CDR3 DNA follows: TGTGCCAGCAGACCCGGGACAGGGAGCAGTAATTCACCCCTCCACTTT. Amino acids: CASRPGTGSSNSPLHF.

The chain uses TRBV7-2 and TRBJ2-2; D remains unclear. CDR3 length: 11 amino acids. The germline V and J ends were trimmed by 5 bases and 5 bases, with 3 bases remaining between them. Germline loops: CDR1 SGHTA, CDR2 FQGNSA. The CDR3 loop is CASSTTGELFF. CDR3 in DNA: TGTGCCAGCAGCACAACCGGGGAGCTGTTTTTT.

The chain recombines TRBV29-1 with TRBJ1-2; TRBD1 is a possible D gene (5 bases). Looked up from germline, CDR1 is SQVTM and CDR2 is ANQGSEA. Trimming took 4 bases from V and 7 from J, leaving 16 bases between them. This CDR3 region has 13 residues. CDR3 nucleotides: TGCAGCGTTGGCGGACTTGGGACGGGTGGCTACACCTTC. Amino acid sequence: CSVGGLGTGGYTF.

The CDR3, as DNA: TGCGCCAGCAGTGAATACAGGGGCACCGGGGAGCTGTTTTTT. This translates into CASSEYRGTGELFF. The chain has TRBV10-1 and TRBJ2-2; 7 bases align to TRBD1. CDR3 length: 14 residues. Germline lookup yields CDR1 WNHNN and CDR2 SYGVQD (reference sequence). V lost 3 bases, J lost 4 bases, and 2 bases stayed unmatched.

The chain combines TRBV29-1 with TRBJ1-2; no definite D call. Trimming took 4 bases from V and 1 from J, leaving 7 bases between them. The CDR3 totals 12 residues. The germline V gene has CDR1 SQVTM and CDR2 ANQGSEA. CDR3 region: CSVAADNYGYTF. CDR3 DNA: TGCAGCGTTGCTGCAGATAACTATGGCTACACCTTC.

The genes are TRBV14 and TRBJ2-7, with D unresolved. Per the germline V gene, CDR1 is SGHDN and CDR2 is FVKESK. Trimming shortened V by 5 bases and J by 4 bases, and 12 bases separated the two germline ends. The CDR3 length is 13 residues. The CDR3 loop is CASSDEGRYEQYF. CDR3 DNA sequence: TGTGCCAGCAGCGACGAAGGAAGGTACGAGCAGTACTTC.

V and J are TRBV18 and TRBJ1-5; 10 nucleotides agree with TRBD1. CDR1 and CDR2 from the germline V gene are KGHSH and LQKENI. CDR3 length: 17 residues. V trimming: 2 bases; J trimming: 2 bases; junction bases outside the gene matches: 6. CDR3 DNA: TGTGCCAGCTCACCAAGGGGACAGGGGTCTGGCAATCAGCCCCAGCATTTT. Residues: CASSPRGQGSGNQPQHF.

In this sample, this clone turned up once. V usage is TRBV5-6 and J usage is TRBJ1-5; 7 nucleotides match TRBD1. V lost 4 bases to trimming and J lost 7 bases; unmatched junction nucleotides: 5. The CDR3 is 13 residues long. CDR1 and CDR2 from the germline V gene are SGHDT and YYEEEE. The CDR3 loop is CASSLDRAQPQHF. The DNA for the CDR3 is TGTGCCAGCAGCCTAGACAGGGCGCAGCCCCAGCATTTT. The whole variable domain, remainder taken from reference TRBV5-6 and TRBJ1-5, is DAGVTQSPTHLIKTRGQQVTLRCSPKSGHDTVSWYQQALGQGPQFIFQYYEEEERQRGNFPDRFSGHQFPNYSSELNVNALLLGDSALYLCASSLDRAQPQHFGDGTRLSIL.

The chain couples TRBV14 to TRBJ1-1; D remains unclear. Germline V gives CDR1 SGHDN, CDR2 FVKESK. The CDR3 consists of 14 residues. V dropped 0 bases and J dropped 3 bases, with 8 bases sitting between them. CDR3 in DNA: TGTGCCAGCAGCCAAGATCAATGGTACACTGAAGCTTTCTTT. As protein: CASSQDQWYTEAFF.

The rearrangement links TRBV11-2 to TRBJ2-3; 8 positions match TRBD1. V lost 2 bases to trimming and J lost 0 bases; unmatched junction nucleotides: 4. In germline, CDR1 is SGHAT, CDR2 FQNNGV. CDR3 length equals 16 residues. CDR3 nucleotides: TGTGCCAGCAGCTTACAGGGGGCCACTAGCACAGATACGCAGTATTTT. Protein: CASSLQGATSTDTQYF.

In its sample, this clone was seen once. V is TRBV29-1 and J is TRBJ2-7; 10 nucleotides match TRBD2. V gave up 1 base and J gave up 3 bases; unmatched junction bases: 9. Germline CDR1 is SQVTM and CDR2 is ANQGSEA. The length of the CDR3 is 16 residues. The CDR3 loop is CSVEGSALAGVYEQYF. The CDR3 DNA sequence: TGCAGCGTTGAAGGTTCGGCGCTAGCGGGAGTCTACGAGCAGTACTTC.

V and J are TRBV18 and TRBJ1-4; D unresolved. The V end was cut by 3 bases, the J end by 7 bases, with 12 bases between. Germline CDR1 KGHSH, CDR2 LQKENI. The CDR3 spans 14 residues. CDR3 loop: CASSPGGLGEKLFF. DNA of the CDR3: TGTGCCAGCTCACCCGGAGGGTTAGGTGAAAAACTGTTTTTT.

The J gene is TRBJ1-5, the V gene TRBV11-2, with D hard to call. Germline loops: CDR1 SGHAT, CDR2 FQNNGV. The V and J ends lost 3 bases and 5 bases respectively, with 11 bases between them. This CDR3 has 14 residues. The CDR3 loop reads CASSLRLGDQPQHF. The CDR3 DNA follows: TGTGCCAGCAGCTTGAGACTCGGCGATCAGCCCCAGCATTTT. Complete variable domain (other parts from reference TRBV11-2 and TRBJ1-5): EAGVAQSPRYKIIEKRQSVAFWCNPISGHATLYWYQQILGQGPKLLIQFQNNGVVDDSQLPKDRFSAERLKGVDSTLKIQPAKLEDSAVYLCASSLRLGDQPQHFGDGTRLSIL.

The chain combines TRBV21-1 with TRBJ1-5; the table assigns TRBD1, which was not confirmed against the DNA. TRBV21-1 is reported as a pseudogene. The CDR3 contains 19 residues. The CDR3 here is CASSNQRDRELYSNQPQHF. The CDR3 DNA is TGTGCCAGCAGCAATCAACGGGACAGGGAACTTTATAGCAATCAGCCCCAGCATTTT.

As to this clone: The same CDR3 can be traced to other DNA sequences in this sample. The chain joins TRBV6-5 to TRBJ1-5; possible D gene TRBD1, 5 bases. Trimming took 5 bases from V and 4 from J, leaving 9 bases between them. Germline-derived CDR1 and CDR2 are MNHEY and SVGAGI. The CDR3 contains 13 residues. The CDR3 loop is CASSLSGNQPQHF. The CDR3 DNA sequence: TGTGCCAGCAGTCTCTCAGGGAATCAGCCCCAGCATTTT.

The chain uses TRBV30 and TRBJ1-3; D unresolved. There are 12 residues in the CDR3. Trimming left V 2 bases short and J 3 bases short, with 5 bases between. Per germline, CDR1 GTSNPN and CDR2 SVGIG (reference sequence). This CDR3 reads CAWSFGGNTIYF. CDR3 coding DNA: TGTGCCTGGAGTTTTGGTGGAAACACCATATATTTT.

V is TRBV2 and J is TRBJ2-3; D is possibly TRBD2 (6 bases). The CDR3 loop spans 18 amino acids. Trimming cost V 3 bases and J 1 base, with 20 bases left between them. Germline V CDR1 and CDR2: SNHLY, FYNNEI. The DNA of the CDR3 is TGTGCCAGCAGTGAGTCCTCTTTAGCGGCGTGGGGCACAGATACGCAGTATTTT. Protein sequence: CASSESSLAAWGTDTQYF.

The chain has TRBV5-1 and TRBJ2-1; perhaps TRBD2 as D (6 bases). CDR3 length: 16 amino acids. The germline V gene has CDR1 SGHRS and CDR2 YFSETQ. V was cut by 6 bases and J by 6 bases, with 22 bases left in between. The CDR3 region is CASTLQTTSARNEQFF. The DNA for the CDR3 is TGCGCCAGCACACTACAAACGACTAGTGCCCGCAATGAGCAGTTCTTC.

The V call is TRBV6-5, the J call TRBJ1-1; D may be TRBD1 (5 bases). Germline V gives CDR1 MNHEY, CDR2 SVGAGI. Trimming removed 7 bases at V and 6 bases at J, with 15 bases between. There are 13 residues in the CDR3. The CDR3 DNA sequence: TGTGCCAGCAACCGAAAAGGAGGGGCTGAAGCTTTCTTT. This translates into CASNRKGGAEAFF.

The chain recombines TRBV5-1 with TRBJ1-1; D gene ambiguous. V was clipped by 4 bases and J by 0 bases, with 16 bases between them. The CDR3 is 16 residues long. Germline-derived CDR1 and CDR2 are SGHRS and YFSETQ. The CDR3 reads CASSRSRPDLNTEAFF. The CDR3 DNA follows: TGCGCCAGCAGCAGGTCGCGGCCGGACTTGAACACTGAAGCTTTCTTT.

This clone was counted a single time. The chain combines TRBV9 with TRBJ1-5; D is ambiguous. Germline CDR1 is SGDLS and CDR2 is YYNGEE. The CDR3 has 13 amino acids. Between the trimmed V and J ends, which lost 1 base and 2 bases, there was a span of 4 bases. The DNA of the CDR3 is TGTGCCAGCAGCGTACAGGGCAATCAGCCCCAGCATTTT. This translates into CASSVQGNQPQHF.

The rearrangement uses TRBV3-1 (or the pseudogene TRBV3-2) and TRBJ1-3; D gene uncertain. Looked up from germline, CDR1 is LGHDT and CDR2 is YNNKEL (reference sequence). With 3 bases removed from V and 1 base from J, the gap between germline ends came to 7 bases. The CDR3 extends over 14 amino acids. In DNA, the CDR3 is TGTGCCAGCAGCCACACCAGTTCTGGAAACACCATATATTTT. Translating it yields CASSHTSSGNTIYF.